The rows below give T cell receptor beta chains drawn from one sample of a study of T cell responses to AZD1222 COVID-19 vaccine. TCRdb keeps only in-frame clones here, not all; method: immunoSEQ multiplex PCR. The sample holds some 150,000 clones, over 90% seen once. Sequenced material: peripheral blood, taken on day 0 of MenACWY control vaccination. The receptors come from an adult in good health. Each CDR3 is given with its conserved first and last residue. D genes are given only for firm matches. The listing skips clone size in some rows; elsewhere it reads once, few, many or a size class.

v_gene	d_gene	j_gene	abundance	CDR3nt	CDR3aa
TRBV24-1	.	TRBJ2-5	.	TGTGCCACCAGTGACCCGTCACGACCAGGGGAGACCCAGTACTTC	CATSDPSRPGETQYF
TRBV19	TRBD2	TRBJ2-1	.	TGTGCCAGTAGTATAGCGGGAGGGCCGGAAAATGAGCAGTTCTTC	CASSIAGGPENEQFF
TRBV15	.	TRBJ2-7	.	TGTGCCACCAGCAGAGATAAGGTTTCTACCTACGAGCAGTACTTC	CATSRDKVSTYEQYF
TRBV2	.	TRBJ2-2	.	TGTGCCAGCAGTGCTAGATTCTCCGGGGAGCTGTTTTTT	CASSARFSGELFF
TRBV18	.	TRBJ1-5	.	TGTGCCAGCTCACCGACAAGGGATCAGCCCCAGCATTTT	CASSPTRDQPQHF
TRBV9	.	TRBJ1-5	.	TGTGCCAGCACCCGGGGGTATAGCAATCAGCCCCAGCATTTT	CASTRGYSNQPQHF
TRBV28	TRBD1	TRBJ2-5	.	TGTGCCAGCAGGAAGACAGGGTGGGGGACCCAGTACTTC	CASRKTGWGTQYF
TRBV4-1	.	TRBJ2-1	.	TGCGCCAGCAGCCAAGATCTTACACGGTCTGACTCCTACAATGAGCAGTTCTTC	CASSQDLTRSDSYNEQFF
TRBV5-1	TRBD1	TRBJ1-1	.	TGCGCCAGCAGCTCAGGGACAGGGGCAAGAAACACTGAAGCTTTCTTT	CASSSGTGARNTEAFF
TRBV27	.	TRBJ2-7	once	.	CASSLSLRPYEQYF
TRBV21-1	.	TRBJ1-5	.	TGTGCCAGCAGCAAAGTTCACCTTAACCGGAACAGAGCCAGAGGTCCCCAGCATTTT	CASSKVHLNRNRARGPQHF
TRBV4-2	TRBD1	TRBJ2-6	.	TGTGCCAGCAGCCAGACCGGGACAGTAAACTCTGGGGCCAACGTCCTGACTTTC	CASSQTGTVNSGANVLTF
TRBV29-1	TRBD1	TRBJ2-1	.	TGCAGCGCCGATAGAACCGGGACAGGGGACAATGAGCAGTTCTTC	CSADRTGTGDNEQFF
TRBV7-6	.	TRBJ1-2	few	TGTGCCAGCAGCTTAGCGCCAGGCTATGGCTACACCTTC	CASSLAPGYGYTF
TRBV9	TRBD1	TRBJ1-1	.	TGTGCCAGCAGCCAAGGACAGGGGCCCAACACTGAAGCTTTCTTT	CASSQGQGPNTEAFF
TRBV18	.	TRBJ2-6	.	TGTGCCAGCTCACTTGGAGGTTCCTCTGGGGCCAACGTCCTGACTTTC	CASSLGGSSGANVLTF